This is a list of T cell receptor beta chains from one sample in a study of blood T cell repertoires in COVID-19. Method: immunoSEQ multiplex PCR; TCRdb's copy keeps in-frame clones and lacks some. The sample includes about 290,000 clones, about 85% of them seen just once. Sequencing was performed on peripheral blood. The receptors here all came from a woman in her fifties or sixties with active or convalescent COVID-19. Each CDR3 is given with its conserved first and last residue. Each record gives: J gene, V gene, CDR3 length, D gene, clone size, CDR3 protein, CDR3 DNA. D genes are given only for firm matches. Expanded clones get a size class; other rows say once, few or many, or leave the size out.

TRBJ1-3	TRBV10-3	13	-	few	CATRRSDTDTIYF	TGTGCCACCAGGCGTTCAGACACGGACACCATATATTTT
TRBJ2-7	TRBV5-1	15	TRBD1	-	CASSKEGQGANEQYF	TGCGCCAGCAGCAAGGAAGGGCAGGGGGCGAACGAGCAGTACTTC
TRBJ1-2	TRBV28	16	-	once	CASSLYAGPWGEGYTF	TGTGCCAGCAGTTTATATGCAGGCCCCTGGGGGGAGGGCTACACCTTC
TRBJ1-6	TRBV7-2	13	-	-	CASSLEAASPLHF	TGTGCCAGCAGCTTAGAAGCCGCTTCACCCCTCCACTTT
TRBJ2-7	TRBV7-9	16	TRBD2	-	CASSLVGGGRVGEQYF	TGTGCCAGCAGCTTAGTCGGGGGAGGGCGAGTTGGGGAGCAGTACTTC
TRBJ2-1	TRBV2	13	-	once	CASSDTRASEQFF	TGTGCCAGCAGTGATACTAGGGCTAGTGAGCAGTTCTTC
TRBJ1-6	TRBV2	14	-	-	CASSSTGYDSPLHF	TGTGCCAGCAGTTCAACAGGGTATGATTCACCCCTCCACTTT
TRBJ1-2	TRBV6-5	14	-	few	CASSPLAGLGGYTF	TGTGCCAGCAGCCCCTTGGCGGGACTGGGCGGCTACACCTTC
TRBJ2-7	TRBV28	16	-	-	CASSLAPGGLPYEQYF	TGTGCCAGCAGTTTAGCTCCAGGGGGACTTCCCTACGAGCAGTACTTC
TRBJ1-2	TRBV28	14	TRBD1	-	CASSLGQGVGGYTF	TGTGCCAGCAGTTTAGGACAGGGGGTAGGTGGCTACACCTTC
TRBJ2-7	TRBV6-6	15	TRBD1	-	CASRMTGGGTYEQYF	TGTGCCAGCAGGATGACAGGGGGCGGGACCTACGAGCAGTACTTC
TRBJ1-2	TRBV4-1	16	-	-	CASSQGQGRISYGYTF	TGCGCCAGCAGCCAAGGCCAGGGTCGAATTAGCTATGGCTACACCTTC
TRBJ1-5	TRBV5-8	14	-	-	CASSPDRSNQPQHF	TGTGCCAGCAGCCCCGACAGAAGCAATCAGCCCCAGCATTTT
TRBJ2-6	TRBV14	18	TRBD2	-	CASSQDLAGGSGANVLTF	TGTGCCAGCAGCCAAGATCTAGCGGGAGGCTCTGGGGCCAACGTCCTGACTTTC
TRBJ2-1	TRBV7-6	18	-	-	CASSLGIPRGTRMHEQFF	TGTGCCAGCAGCTTAGGGATTCCCCGGGGGACCCGGATGCATGAGCAGTTCTTC
TRBJ1-2	TRBV3-1/TRBV3-2	14	-	-	CASSQGEGSYGYTF	TGTGCCAGCAGCCAAGGGGAGGGGAGCTATGGCTACACCTTC
TRBJ1-1	TRBV27	15	TRBD1	-	CASRMTGQPLPEAFF	TGTGCCAGCAGGATGACGGGACAGCCCTTGCCGGAAGCTTTCTTT
TRBJ2-6	TRBV5-4	16	-	-	CASSMAQGAGANVLTF	TGTGCCAGCAGTATGGCACAGGGAGCTGGGGCCAACGTCCTGACTTTC
TRBJ1-3	TRBV28	18	-	-	CASSLWVRTGSGGNTIYF	TGTGCCAGCAGTTTATGGGTCCGGACGGGGTCAGGTGGAAACACCATATATTTT
TRBJ1-2	TRBV12-3/TRBV12-4	12	-	few	CASSKGEYGYTF	TGTGCCAGCAGTAAGGGGGAATATGGCTACACCTTC
TRBJ2-1	TRBV7-8	16	-	many	CASSLVPGVYPNEQFF	TGTGCCAGCAGCTTAGTTCCGGGAGTATACCCCAATGAGCAGTTCTTC
TRBJ2-3	TRBV6-1	17	-	-	CASSEVMTGTRTDTQYF	TGTGCCAGCAGTGAAGTCATGACAGGCACGAGAACAGATACGCAGTATTTT
TRBJ1-2	TRBV4-1	13	-	-	CASSEQGDYGYTF	TGCGCCAGCAGTGAACAGGGTGACTATGGCTACACCTTC
TRBJ2-2	TRBV7-3	17	TRBD2	-	CASSPMGLAGGAGELFF	TGTGCCAGCAGCCCCATGGGACTAGCGGGAGGAGCCGGGGAGCTGTTTTTT
TRBJ1-4	TRBV19	16	-	-	CASSRSRPTQGEKLFF	TGTGCCAGTAGTCGGAGCCGGCCCACGCAAGGCGAAAAACTGTTTTTT
TRBJ2-7	TRBV5-1	13	-	once	CASSSDGGYEQYF	TGCGCCAGCAGCTCAGACGGGGGCTACGAGCAGTACTTC
TRBJ1-2	TRBV5-6	18	-	many	CASSSERRSLRSLYGYTF	TGTGCCAGCAGCTCTGAGAGAAGATCACTTCGAAGTCTCTATGGCTACACCTTC
TRBJ2-1	TRBV18	16	TRBD2	-	CASSPTLAGVANEQFF	TGTGCCAGCTCACCCACGCTAGCGGGAGTAGCCAATGAGCAGTTCTTC
TRBJ1-1	TRBV9	13	-	-	CASSVEFESEAFF	TGTGCCAGCAGCGTAGAATTCGAGTCTGAAGCTTTCTTT
TRBJ2-3	TRBV5-1	14	TRBD1	-	CASSLNTGEDTQYF	TGCGCCAGCAGCTTGAATACAGGGGAGGATACGCAGTATTTT
TRBJ2-1	TRBV6-2/TRBV6-3	13	-	-	CASSYTRASEQFF	TGTGCCAGCAGTTACACGAGGGCAAGTGAGCAGTTCTTC
TRBJ2-7	TRBV19	13	TRBD1	-	CASSIGQADEQYF	TGTGCCAGTAGTATCGGACAGGCGGACGAGCAGTACTTC
TRBJ2-7	TRBV3-1/TRBV3-2	16	TRBD1	-	CASSLRGTGRSYEQYF	TGTGCCAGCAGCCTTCGCGGGACAGGCCGTTCCTACGAGCAGTACTTC
TRBJ2-1	TRBV27	15	TRBD2	-	CASSYPGLAGTEQFF	TGTGCCAGCAGTTACCCGGGACTAGCGGGCACTGAGCAGTTCTTC
TRBJ2-1	TRBV5-4	15	-	-	CASSPYSTVYNEQFF	TGTGCCAGCAGCCCTTACTCGACTGTATACAATGAGCAGTTCTTC
TRBJ1-2	TRBV12-3/TRBV12-4	12	-	many	CASSWYREGYTF	TGTGCCAGCAGTTGGTACAGGGAGGGCTACACCTTC
TRBJ2-2	TRBV2	14	-	-	CASIGTTYTGELFF	TGTGCCAGCATTGGGACAACGTACACCGGGGAGCTGTTTTTT
TRBJ2-1	TRBV18	14	-	-	CASSRPFKYNEQFF	TGTGCCAGCTCACGGCCGTTTAAGTACAATGAGCAGTTCTTC
TRBJ2-4	TRBV6-5	15	TRBD2	-	CASRNEVSGRRIQYF	TGTGCCAGCAGGAACGAGGTGAGCGGGAGGCGGATTCAGTACTTC
TRBJ2-3	TRBV7-3	17	TRBD1	-	CASSSGTVVTSTDTQYF	TGTGCCAGCAGCTCCGGGACAGTTGTCACTAGCACAGATACGCAGTATTTT
TRBJ2-5	TRBV7-9	14	-	-	CASSLVWESETQYF	TGTGCCAGCAGCTTAGTGTGGGAGTCAGAGACCCAGTACTTC
TRBJ1-1	TRBV6-5	13	-	-	CASSYGSGLEAFF	TGTGCCAGCAGTTACGGAAGCGGTCTCGAAGCTTTCTTT
TRBJ1-5	TRBV6-1	16	-	-	CASSERGIATTQPQHF	TGTGCCAGCAGTGAGCGAGGTATAGCCACAACCCAGCCCCAGCATTTT
TRBJ2-3	TRBV5-6	13	TRBD2	few	CASRRAGEYTQYF	TGTGCCAGCAGGAGGGCGGGAGAGTATACGCAGTATTTT
TRBJ2-7	TRBV27	16	-	-	CASSLSISGSSYEQYF	TGTGCCAGCAGTTTATCGATTAGCGGCAGCTCCTACGAGCAGTACTTC
TRBJ2-7	TRBV28	15	TRBD2	-	CASSLPLADTYEQYF	TGTGCCAGCAGTTTACCCCTAGCGGACACCTACGAGCAGTACTTC
TRBJ1-1	TRBV4-2	15	-	-	CASSQASGRGAEAFF	TGTGCCAGCAGCCAAGCGTCCGGTCGGGGTGCTGAAGCTTTCTTT
TRBJ1-1	TRBV18	15	-	-	CASSPPPSQGTEAFF	TGTGCCAGCTCACCACCCCCCAGTCAGGGCACTGAAGCTTTCTTT
TRBJ1-1	TRBV19	15	TRBD1	-	CASSGRTGVNTEAFF	TGTGCCAGTAGTGGGAGGACAGGGGTGAACACTGAAGCTTTCTTT
TRBJ2-2	TRBV5-6	13	-	once	CASRRESPGELFF	TGTGCCAGCAGACGGGAGTCCCCCGGGGAGCTGTTTTTT
TRBJ1-5	TRBV7-2	14	-	-	CASSFEAGIEPQHF	TGTGCCAGCAGCTTCGAGGCAGGGATCGAGCCCCAGCATTTT
TRBJ2-7	TRBV7-9	16	TRBD2	-	CASSSQTSGRLYEQYF	TGTGCCAGCAGCTCACAGACTAGCGGGAGACTCTACGAGCAGTACTTC
TRBJ2-7	TRBV30	14	TRBD1	-	CAWIDRGRGYEQYF	TGTGCCTGGATCGACAGGGGCCGAGGCTACGAGCAGTACTTC
TRBJ1-2	TRBV5-5	13	-	-	CASSLTANYGYTF	TGTGCCAGCAGCTTAACAGCTAACTATGGCTACACCTTC
TRBJ2-1	TRBV9	19	TRBD2	-	CASSVVSGGGLAGHNEQFF	TGTGCCAGCAGCGTAGTAAGTGGAGGGGGACTAGCGGGGCACAATGAGCAGTTCTTC